This TCR beta chain is from a study of CD8+ T cells in alopecia areata. Investigators isolated RNA and reverse transcribed it into cDNA to act as the sequencing template. Sequencing used immunoSEQ multiplex PCR; TCRdb keeps in-frame clones, though not all of them. The data contain about 190,000 clones, just under 60% of them singletons. The CDR3 sequence is 13 residues long. V lost 7 bases to trimming and J lost 5 bases; unmatched junction nucleotides: 5. Looked up from germline, CDR1 is SQVTM and CDR2 is ANQGSEA. Sequencing was performed on CD4+ T cells sorted from blood, taken at week 0. The chain carries TRBV29-1 and TRBJ2-1; 10 positions agree with TRBD2. This TCR derives from a human donor with alopecia areata. The CDR3 bases are TGCAGCGCTGGGACTAGCGCAAACAATGAGCAGTTCTTC. It codes for CSAGTSANNEQFF.